This T cell receptor (beta chain) was retrieved from a study of blood T cells in healthy people across ages. CDR3 size: 17 residues. Primers used in a second PCR of about 6 to 11 cycles were a sample-barcoded 5' primer and a J-beta primer mix. From the 5' RACE reads, TCRdb called clonotypes with MiXCR, one entry per CDR3 protein. The sample lists some 1,500,000 distinct CDR3 sequences, 40% to 45% occurring once. The receptor's source is a woman under 30 in good health. The sequenced sample was blood. The chain employs TRBV21-1 and TRBJ1-5; the table's TRBD1 call for D was not verified on the DNA. TRBV21-1 is noted as a pseudogene. The CDR3 loop reads CASSKVGTPPIRQPQHF. The CDR3 nucleotides are TGTGCCAGCAGCAAAGTCGGGACACCACCAATACGACAGCCCCAGCATTTT.